This T cell receptor beta chain was found in a study of long-term antiretroviral therapy in people with HIV. Whole-study results and caveats: Dominant in the repertoire at all time points were clones expanded before ART. CDR3 lengths in HIV samples spanned a narrower range than controls.

A v3.0 immunoSEQ assay was performed at survey level. Sequencing had a target that covered roughly 35,000-55,000 T-cell genomes per sample. Profiling relied on immunoSEQ multiplex PCR, and the TCRdb table lists in-frame clones only, not all of them. Among about 16,000 clones, less than 80% were seen once, and the ten largest hold roughly 15%. Cryopreserved PBMC, at roughly 0.9-11 million per sample, were present before DNA extraction. The CDR3 spans 17 residues. CDR1 SGHTA and CDR2 FQGTGA come from the germline V gene. The V gene lost 2 bases and the J gene lost 0 bases, with 13 bases spanning the gap. A remark on this clone: What it binds is unknown.

The source material was unsorted PBMCs, sampled 1.5 years before starting antiretroviral therapy. The clonotype comes from a woman between 50 and 59 years old with HIV. The chain combines TRBV7-3 with TRBJ2-2; no reliable D call. The CDR3, as DNA: TGTGCCAGCAGCTTACCGATTAGGAGTTCGAACACCGGGGAGCTGTTTTTT. Encoded protein: CASSLPIRSSNTGELFF.